This TCR beta chain originates from a study of blood T cell repertoires in COVID-19. Study at large: T cells, B-cell-depleted T cells, or PBMCs supplied cDNA or gDNA.

There are 16 residues in the CDR3. Germline V gene sequence: CDR1 SEHNR, CDR2 FQNEAQ (reference sequence). The ends lost 3 bases at V and 1 base at J; junction bases unmatched: 7. Per the study methods: Scientists estimated how many nucleated cells there were by amplifying reference gene primers. Using immunoSEQ multiplex PCR, the repertoire was profiled, and TCRdb retains in-frame clones only, with some absent. V, J and clone size were drawn from that table, and D and trimming were deduced from the DNA. The table includes 200,000 to 300,000 clones, 84% detected once. The source material was peripheral blood. The sequence derives from a human donor in a cohort sampled during active COVID-19. The rearrangement uses TRBV7-9 and TRBJ1-2; TRBD1 matches at 8 bases. The CDR3 DNA follows: TGTGCCAGCAGCTTCTCCGGACAGGGCTATAACTATGGCTACACCTTC. It specifies CASSFSGQGYNYGYTF.